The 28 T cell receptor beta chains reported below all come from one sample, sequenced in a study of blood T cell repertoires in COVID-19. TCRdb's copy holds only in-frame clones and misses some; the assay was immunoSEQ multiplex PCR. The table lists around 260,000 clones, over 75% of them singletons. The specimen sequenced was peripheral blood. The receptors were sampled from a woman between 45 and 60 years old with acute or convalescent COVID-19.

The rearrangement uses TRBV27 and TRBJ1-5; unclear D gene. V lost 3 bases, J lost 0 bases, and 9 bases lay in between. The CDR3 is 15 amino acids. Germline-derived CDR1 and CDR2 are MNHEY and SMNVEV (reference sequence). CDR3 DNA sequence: TGTGCCAGCAGTTTCACCCCGAGTAGCAATCAGCCCCAGCATTTT. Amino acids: CASSFTPSSNQPQHF.

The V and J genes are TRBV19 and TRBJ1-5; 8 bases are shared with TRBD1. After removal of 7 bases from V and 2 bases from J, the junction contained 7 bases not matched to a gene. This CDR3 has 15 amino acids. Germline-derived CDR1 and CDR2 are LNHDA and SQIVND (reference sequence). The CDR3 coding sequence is TGTGCCAGTACCCCAGGGGGCCTTCGCAATCAGCCCCAGCATTTT. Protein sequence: CASTPGGLRNQPQHF.

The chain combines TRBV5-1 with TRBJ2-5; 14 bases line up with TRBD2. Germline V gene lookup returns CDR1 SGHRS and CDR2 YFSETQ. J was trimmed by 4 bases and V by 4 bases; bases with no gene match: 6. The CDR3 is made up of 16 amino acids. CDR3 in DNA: TGCGCCAGCAGCCCCGCCGGACTAGCGGGAGGAGAGACCCAGTACTTC. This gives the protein CASSPAGLAGGETQYF. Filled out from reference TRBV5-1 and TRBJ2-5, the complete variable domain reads KAGVTQTPRYLIKTRGQQVTLSCSPISGHRSVSWYQQTPGQGLQFLFEYFSETQRNKGNFPGRFSGRQFSNSRSEMNVSTLELGDSALYLCASSPAGLAGGETQYFGPGTRLLVL.

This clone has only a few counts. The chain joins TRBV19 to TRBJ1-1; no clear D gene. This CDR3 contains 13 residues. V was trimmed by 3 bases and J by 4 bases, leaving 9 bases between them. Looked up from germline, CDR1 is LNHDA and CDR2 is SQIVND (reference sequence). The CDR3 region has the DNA TGTGCCAGTAGTATGATCACGGGCACTGAAGCTTTCTTT. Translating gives CASSMITGTEAFF.

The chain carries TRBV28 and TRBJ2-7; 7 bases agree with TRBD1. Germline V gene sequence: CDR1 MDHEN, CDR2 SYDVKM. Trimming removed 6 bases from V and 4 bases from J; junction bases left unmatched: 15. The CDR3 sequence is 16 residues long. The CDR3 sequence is CASSGVGTGALYEQYF. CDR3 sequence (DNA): TGTGCCAGCAGCGGGGTTGGCACAGGGGCCTTGTACGAGCAGTACTTC.

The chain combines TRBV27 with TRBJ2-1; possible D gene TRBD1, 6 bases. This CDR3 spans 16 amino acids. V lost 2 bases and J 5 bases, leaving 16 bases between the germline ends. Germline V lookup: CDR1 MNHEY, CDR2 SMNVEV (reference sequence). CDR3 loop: CASSLIRTVLNNEQFF. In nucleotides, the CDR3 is TGTGCCAGCAGTTTAATCAGGACAGTCTTAAACAATGAGCAGTTCTTC.

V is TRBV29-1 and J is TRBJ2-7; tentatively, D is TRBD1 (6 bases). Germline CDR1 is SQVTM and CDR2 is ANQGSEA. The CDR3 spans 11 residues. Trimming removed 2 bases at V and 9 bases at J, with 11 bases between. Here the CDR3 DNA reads TGCAGCGTTGAAAAGGGGGTAGGGCAGTACTTC. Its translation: CSVEKGVGQYF.

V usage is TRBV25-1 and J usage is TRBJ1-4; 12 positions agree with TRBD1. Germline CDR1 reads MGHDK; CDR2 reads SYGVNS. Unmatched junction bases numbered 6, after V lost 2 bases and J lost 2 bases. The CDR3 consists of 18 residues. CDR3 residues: CASSEGTGGAGTNEKLFF. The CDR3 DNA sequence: TGTGCCAGCAGTGAAGGGACAGGGGGCGCGGGGACTAATGAAAAACTGTTTTTT.

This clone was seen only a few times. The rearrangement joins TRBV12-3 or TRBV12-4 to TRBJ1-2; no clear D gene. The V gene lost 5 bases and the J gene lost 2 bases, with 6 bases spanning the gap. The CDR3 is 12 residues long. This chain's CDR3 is CASSRENYGYTF. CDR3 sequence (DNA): TGTGCCAGCAGTAGAGAGAACTATGGCTACACCTTC.

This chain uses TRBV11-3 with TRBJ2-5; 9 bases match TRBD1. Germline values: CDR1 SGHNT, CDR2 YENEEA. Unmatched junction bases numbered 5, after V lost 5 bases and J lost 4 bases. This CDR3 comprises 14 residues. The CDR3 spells CASSPGTGRETQYF. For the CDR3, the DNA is TGTGCCAGCAGCCCCGGGACAGGGAGAGAGACCCAGTACTTC.

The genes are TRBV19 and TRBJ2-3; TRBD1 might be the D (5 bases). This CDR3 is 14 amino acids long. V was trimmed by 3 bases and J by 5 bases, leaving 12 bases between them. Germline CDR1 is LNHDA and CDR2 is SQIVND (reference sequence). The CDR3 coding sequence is TGTGCCAGTAGTATGGGAAACCAGGGAGATACGCAGTATTTT. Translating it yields CASSMGNQGDTQYF.

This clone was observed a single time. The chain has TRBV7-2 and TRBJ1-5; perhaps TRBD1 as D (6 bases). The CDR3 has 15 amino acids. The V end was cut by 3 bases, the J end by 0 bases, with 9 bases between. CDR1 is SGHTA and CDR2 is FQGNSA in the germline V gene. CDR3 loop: CASSLGHFSNQPQHF. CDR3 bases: TGTGCCAGCAGCTTGGGACATTTTAGCAATCAGCCCCAGCATTTT. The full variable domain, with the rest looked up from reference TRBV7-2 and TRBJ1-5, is GAGVSQSPSNKVTEKGKDVELRCDPISGHTALYWYRQSLGQGLEFLIYFQGNSAPDKSGLPSDRFSAERTGGSVSTLTIQRTQQEDSAVYLCASSLGHFSNQPQHFGDGTRLSIL.

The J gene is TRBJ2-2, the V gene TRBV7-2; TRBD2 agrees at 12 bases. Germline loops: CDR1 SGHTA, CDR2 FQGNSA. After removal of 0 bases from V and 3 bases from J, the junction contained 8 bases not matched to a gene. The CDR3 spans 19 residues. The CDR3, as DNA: TGTGCCAGCAGCTTAGCCCCTCCTAGCGGGAGGGCCTACACCGGGGAGCTGTTTTTT. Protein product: CASSLAPPSGRAYTGELFF.

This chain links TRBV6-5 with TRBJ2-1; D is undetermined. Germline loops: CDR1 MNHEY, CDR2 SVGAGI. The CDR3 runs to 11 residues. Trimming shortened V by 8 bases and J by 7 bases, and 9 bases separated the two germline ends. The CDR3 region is CASRADNEQFF. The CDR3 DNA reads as TGTGCCAGCCGAGCCGATAATGAGCAGTTCTTC.

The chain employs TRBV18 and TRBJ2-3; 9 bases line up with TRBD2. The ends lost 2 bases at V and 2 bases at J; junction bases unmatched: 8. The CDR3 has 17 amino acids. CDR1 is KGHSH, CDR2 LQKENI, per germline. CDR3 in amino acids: CASSPWASGDSTDTQYF. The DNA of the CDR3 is TGTGCCAGCTCACCATGGGCTAGCGGGGATTCCACAGATACGCAGTATTTT.

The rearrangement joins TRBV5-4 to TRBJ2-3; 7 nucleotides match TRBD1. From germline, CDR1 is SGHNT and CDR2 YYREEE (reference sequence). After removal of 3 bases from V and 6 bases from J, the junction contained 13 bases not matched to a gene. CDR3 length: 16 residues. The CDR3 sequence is CASSWRTGLQVDTQYF. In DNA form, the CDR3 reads TGTGCCAGCAGCTGGCGGACAGGACTCCAGGTGGATACGCAGTATTTT.

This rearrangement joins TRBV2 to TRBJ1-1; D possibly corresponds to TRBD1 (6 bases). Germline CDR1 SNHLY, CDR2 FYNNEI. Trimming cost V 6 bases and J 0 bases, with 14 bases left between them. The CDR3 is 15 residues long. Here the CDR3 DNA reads TGTGCCAGCAGCGTCCTAGGGACAATGAACACTGAAGCTTTCTTT. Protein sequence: CASSVLGTMNTEAFF.

The CDR3 coding sequence is TGTGCCAGCAGCCAAGATTTCCAGGGTGGTAACACCATATATTTT. It encodes CASSQDFQGGNTIYF. V gene TRBV4-2 combines with J gene TRBJ1-3, with TRBD1 as a possible D gene (5 bases). The CDR3 is 15 residues long. From germline, CDR1 is LGHNA and CDR2 YNFKEQ. V was trimmed by 0 bases and J by 7 bases, leaving 13 bases between them.

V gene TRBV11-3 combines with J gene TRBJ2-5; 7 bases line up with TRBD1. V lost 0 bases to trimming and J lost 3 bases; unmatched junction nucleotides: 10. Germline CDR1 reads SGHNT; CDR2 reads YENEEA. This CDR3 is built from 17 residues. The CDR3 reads CASSLDPRRDRKETQYF. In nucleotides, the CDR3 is TGTGCCAGCAGCTTAGATCCCCGACGGGACAGAAAAGAGACCCAGTACTTC.

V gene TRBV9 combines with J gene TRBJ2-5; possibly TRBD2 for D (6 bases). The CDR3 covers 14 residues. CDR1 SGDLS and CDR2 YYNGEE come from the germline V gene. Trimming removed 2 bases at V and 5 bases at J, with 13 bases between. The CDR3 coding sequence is TGTGCCAGCAGCGTCGCGGGAACGCGGGAGACCCAGTACTTC. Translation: CASSVAGTRETQYF.

The CDR3 nucleotides read TGTGCCACCAGTGATTTGGGGGGGGGATGGGGAGACACTGAAGCTTTCTTT. Its protein is CATSDLGGGWGDTEAFF. V gene TRBV24-1 combines with J gene TRBJ1-1, with D possibly matching TRBD1 (5 bases). Trimming left V 0 bases short and J 3 bases short, with 16 bases between. CDR3 length: 17 amino acids. The germline gives CDR1 KGHDR, CDR2 SFDVKD.

CDR3 nucleotides: TGTGCCAGCAGCCAAGTGGGCTCGGGACTAGCGGGATTAGAGCAGTACTTC. Its translation is CASSQVGSGLAGLEQYF. The J gene is TRBJ2-7, the V gene TRBV4-2, with 13 bases that match TRBD2. The V and J ends lost 1 base and 7 bases, in that order; junction bases with no gene match: 10. The CDR3 has 17 residues. The germline gives CDR1 LGHNA, CDR2 YNFKEQ.

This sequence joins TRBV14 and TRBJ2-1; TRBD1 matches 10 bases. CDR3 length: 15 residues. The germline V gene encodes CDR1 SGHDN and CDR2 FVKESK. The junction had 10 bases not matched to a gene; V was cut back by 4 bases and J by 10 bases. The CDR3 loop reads CASSPYGTGVGEQFF. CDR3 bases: TGTGCCAGCAGCCCTTACGGGACAGGGGTTGGGGAGCAGTTCTTC.

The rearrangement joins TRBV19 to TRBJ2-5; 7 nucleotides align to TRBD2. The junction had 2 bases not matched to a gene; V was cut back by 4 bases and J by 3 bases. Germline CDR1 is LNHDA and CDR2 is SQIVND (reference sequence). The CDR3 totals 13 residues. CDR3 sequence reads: CASSRGGKETQYF. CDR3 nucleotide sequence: TGTGCCAGTAGTAGGGGAGGGAAAGAGACCCAGTACTTC.

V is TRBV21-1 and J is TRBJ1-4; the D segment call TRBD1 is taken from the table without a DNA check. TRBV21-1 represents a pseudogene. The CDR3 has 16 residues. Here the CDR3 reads CASSKVARSTNEKLFF. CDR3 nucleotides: TGTGCCAGCAGCAAAGTGGCCAGGTCGACTAATGAAAAACTGTTTTTT.

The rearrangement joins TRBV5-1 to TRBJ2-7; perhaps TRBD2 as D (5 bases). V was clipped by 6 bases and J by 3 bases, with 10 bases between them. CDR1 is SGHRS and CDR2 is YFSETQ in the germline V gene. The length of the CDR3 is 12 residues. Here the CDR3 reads CASKEGLYEQYF. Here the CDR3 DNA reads TGCGCCAGCAAGGAAGGACTCTACGAGCAGTACTTC.

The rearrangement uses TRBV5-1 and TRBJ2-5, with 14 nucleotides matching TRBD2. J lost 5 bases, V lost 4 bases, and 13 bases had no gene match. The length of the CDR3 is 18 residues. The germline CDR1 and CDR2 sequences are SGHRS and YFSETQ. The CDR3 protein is CASSRPGLAGDLGETQYF. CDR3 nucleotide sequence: TGCGCCAGCAGCCGCCCGGGACTAGCGGGAGATCTTGGGGAGACCCAGTACTTC.

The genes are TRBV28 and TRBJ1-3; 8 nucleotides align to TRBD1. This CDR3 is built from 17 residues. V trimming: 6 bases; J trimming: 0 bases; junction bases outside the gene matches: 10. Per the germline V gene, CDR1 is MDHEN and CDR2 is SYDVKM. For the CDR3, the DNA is TGTGCCAGCAGACAACAAGGACAGGGTTTCTCTGGAAACACCATATATTTT. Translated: CASRQQGQGFSGNTIYF.